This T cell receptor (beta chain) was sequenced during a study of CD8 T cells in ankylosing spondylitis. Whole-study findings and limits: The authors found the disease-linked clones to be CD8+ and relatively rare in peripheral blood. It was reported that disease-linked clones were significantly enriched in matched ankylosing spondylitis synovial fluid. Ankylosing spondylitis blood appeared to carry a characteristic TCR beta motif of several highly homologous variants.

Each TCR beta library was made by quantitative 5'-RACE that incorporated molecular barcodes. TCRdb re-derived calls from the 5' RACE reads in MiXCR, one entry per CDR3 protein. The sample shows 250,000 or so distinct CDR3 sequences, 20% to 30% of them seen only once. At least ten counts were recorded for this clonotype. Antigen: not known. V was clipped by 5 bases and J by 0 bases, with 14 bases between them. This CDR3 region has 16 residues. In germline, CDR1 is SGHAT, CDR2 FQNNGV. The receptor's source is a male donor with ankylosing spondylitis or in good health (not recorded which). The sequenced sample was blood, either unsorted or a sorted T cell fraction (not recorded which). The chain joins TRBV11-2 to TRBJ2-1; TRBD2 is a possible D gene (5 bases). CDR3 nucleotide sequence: TGTGCCAGCAGCCCCGTAGCCGGGGACTCCTACAATGAGCAGTTCTTC. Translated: CASSPVAGDSYNEQFF.